The entry that follows covers one T cell receptor (beta chain) sequence. The target of this receptor is not known. No much larger clone is present one base from it, and per-base qualities are unavailable. After PBMCs were isolated by density centrifugation and stained for CD3, CD4 and CD8, a FACSAria was used to sort CD4+ and CD8+ T cells. Scalp biopsies and blood samples were obtained from unaffected controls. The receptor library was made with the immunoSEQ multiplex PCR assay. RNA was extracted from all samples and reverse transcribed into cDNA as template for TCR sequencing. SuperScript III was used for first-strand cDNA synthesis, primed with a 2:1 mix of oligo-dT and random hexamers. A synthetic immune receptor repertoire was used to measure amplification bias, and any remaining bias was corrected computationally. In the source study's methods: Raw reads were preprocessed for error removal, and CDR3 was defined according to IMGT conventions as running from the conserved cysteine to phenylalanine. Clonality was calculated as 1 minus Shannon entropy normalized by log2 of the number of productive unique TCRs. Whether scalp clones were CD4 or CD8 was inferred by matching scalp TCRbeta sequences against CD4 and CD8 repertoires sorted from blood. Sourced from immuneACCESS, this table was stored by TCRdb with only in-frame sequences that have V and J called. A share of the clones is absent; for the studies checked, an unresolved V gene accounts for under half, and the remainder has no known explanation. V and J calls and clone size are given by that table; D and trimming were obtained from the DNA. The sample data list 95,000 to 110,000 clones, and roughly 53% of these were observed just once. In total, the top ten clones hold around 9% of the sample.

CDR3 length: 15 amino acids, cysteine to phenylalanine. The DNA shown is the 45-base CDR3, in frame from base 1. V ends up 2 bases short and J 3 bases short, with an unmatched junction base count of 2. Reading the germline V gene gives CDR1 SGHRS and CDR2 YFSETQ. The sample comes from a study of CD8+ T cells in alopecia areata (dated by TCRdb to the late 2010s). The study in broad terms: High-throughput TCRbeta sequencing was used to examine T cell clonal expansion in alopecia areata in both the C3H/HeJ mouse model and human patients. Scalp tissue and sorted CD4+ and CD8+ peripheral blood T cells from patchy and totalis/universalis alopecia areata patients and from healthy controls were covered by human TCRbeta sequencing. Scalp clonality was compared across normal scalp (n=4), patchy alopecia areata scalp (n=8), and alopecia totalis/universalis scalp (n=8). RNA was extracted with the PAXgene miRNA kit for fixed scalp, the miRNeasy kit for PBMCs, and the RNeasy kit for mouse skin. TCRbeta CDR3 regions were amplified by immunoSEQ multiplex PCR using 35 Vbeta forward and 13 Jbeta reverse primers.

The full study reports these points: Unlike mouse skin, where gammadelta T cells dominate, normal human skin contains resident alphabeta T cells that get sequenced too, which complicates analysis of the scalp TCR repertoire. Shared TCR sequences between patients were less evident than in mice, which may be partly attributable to HLA diversity in the patient population. Lesional scalp, especially in alopecia totalis/universalis, showed higher clonality and more expanded CD8+ clones than normal scalp, suggesting antigenic drive.

Sequenced: CD4+ T cells sorted from blood. The rearrangement combines TRBV5-1 with TRBJ2-5, with 12 middle bases fitting TRBD2. The clonotype was recovered from a human donor in good health. The nucleotides are TGCGCCAGCAGCTTCCGACTAGCGGGGGAAGAGACCCAGTACTTC. It encodes CASSFRLAGEETQYF.